This TCR beta chain comes out of a study of early stage breast cancer tumors. The wider study: Roughly 9.4-fold was the mean read coverage per sample.

TCRdb's table, derived via immunoSEQ multiplex PCR, lists solely in-frame clones and lacks some. Of about 72,000 clones listed, around 85% are singletons. Looked up from germline, CDR1 is SQVTM and CDR2 is ANQGSEA. V lost 1 base and J 3 bases, leaving 4 bases between the germline ends. CDR3 size: 12 residues. This TCR derives from a person in their sixties with breast cancer. The chain recombines TRBV29-1 with TRBJ2-1; D gene uncertain. The sequencing sample was made of blood. The CDR3 sequence is CSVEGSYNEQFF. Written as DNA, the CDR3 is TGCAGCGTTGAAGGCAGCTACAATGAGCAGTTCTTC.